The TCR beta chain described here comes from a study of response to subunit inactivated influenza vaccine. This clonotype was seen only a few times. A single record per CDR3 protein comes from TCRdb applying MiXCR to the RT-PCR reads. Here the sample spans around 490,000 distinct CDR3 sequences, 7.5% to 8.5% being singletons. Germline CDR1 and CDR2: SGHTA and FQGNSA. V was cut by 0 bases and J by 9 bases, with 27 bases left in between. The CDR3 runs to 19 residues. This chain uses TRBV7-2 with TRBJ2-1; D possibly matches TRBD1 or TRBD2 (5 bases each). Specimen: PBMCs from blood, collected roughly 24 months after vaccination. This receptor was obtained from a man in his fifties or sixties who received an inactivated influenza vaccine. The CDR3 DNA sequence: TGTGCCAGCAGCTTAGCGCGTTATATTAGGGACCTCACAGACGGTGAGCAGTTCTTC. Protein: CASSLARYIRDLTDGEQFF.